Listed below are T cell receptor beta chains from one sample, sequenced in a study of tumor-infiltrating lymphocytes in primary liver carcinoma. Using its own MiXCR run on the multiplex PCR reads, TCRdb lists one record per CDR3 protein. Here the sample spans around 330,000 distinct CDR3 sequences, around 50% being singletons. The sequenced sample consisted of peripheral blood. These TCRs come from a woman in her 30s with primary liver carcinoma and hepatitis B virus infection. The CDR3 runs from the conserved cysteine through the conserved F or W. The order of the fields is clone size, D gene, V gene, J gene, CDR3 protein, CDR3 DNA. A D gene is named only where the DNA matches it firmly. The size entry is marked missing in some rows and otherwise reads once, few, many or a size class.

few	TRBD2	TRBV7-8	TRBJ2-2	CASSLTRASGRATTGELFF	TGTGCCAGCAGCTTAACTAGGGCTAGCGGGAGGGCCACCACCGGGGAGCTGTTTTTT
NA	NA	TRBV29-1	TRBJ1-1	CSVRGGTEALF	TGCAGCGTGAGGGGAGGGACTGAAGCTCTCTTT
NA	NA	TRBV6-5	TRBJ2-7	CVSARGLADSYKQYF	TGTGTCAGCGCAAGGGGGCTAGCGGACAGCTACAAGCAGTACTTC
NA	NA	TRBV6-2/TRBV6-3	TRBJ2-7	CASMGDTYEQYF	TGTGCCAGCATGGGGGATACATACGAGCAGTACTTC
NA	NA	TRBV11-2	TRBJ1-1	CASRFLMYTEAFF	TGTGCCAGCAGGTTCCTCATGTACACTGAAGCTTTCTTT
NA	TRBD2	TRBV28	TRBJ2-7	CASSRRASGSWYEQYF	TGTGCCAGCAGTAGGCGCGCTAGCGGGAGCTGGTACGAGCAGTACTTC
NA	TRBD2	TRBV28	TRBJ2-3	CASRVSGGSPADTHYF	TGTGCCAGCAGGGTATCGGGCGGGAGTCCCGCAGATACGCACTATTTT
NA	TRBD2	TRBV6-1	TRBJ2-1	CASSYLRLAGGLDEQFF	TGTGCCAGCAGTTACCTACGACTAGCGGGAGGTTTAGATGAGCAGTTCTTC
NA	NA	TRBV11-2	TRBJ2-7	CASSLLGTSTYEQYF	TGCGCCAGCAGCTTACTGGGGACGAGTACCTACGAGCAGTACTTC
many	NA	TRBV12-3/TRBV12-4	TRBJ1-5	CASSPHQGANQPQHF	TGTGCCAGCAGTCCCCACCAGGGAGCCAATCAGCCCCAGCATTTT
NA	NA	TRBV7-2	TRBJ2-7	CASQQGSREQYF	TGTGCCAGTCAACAGGGTTCCCGTGAGCAGTACTTC
many	TRBD1	TRBV12-3/TRBV12-4	TRBJ2-7	CASGTGGREQYF	TGTGCCAGCGGTACAGGGGGCCGCGAGCAGTACTTC
NA	NA	TRBV11-2	TRBJ1-1	CASSRRVGADTEAFF	TGTGCCAGCAGCCGGAGAGTGGGGGCTGACACTGAAGCTTTCTTT
once	NA	TRBV11-2	TRBJ1-2	CVSSGGTSYGYTF	TGCGTCAGCAGCGGAGGGACTTCGTATGGCTACACCTTT
NA	TRBD1	TRBV7-9	TRBJ2-1	CASSPPGQPYNEQFF	TGTGCCAGCAGCCCTCCGGGACAGCCCTACAATGAGCAGTTCTTC